This T cell receptor (beta chain) was retrieved from a study of blood T cell repertoires in COVID-19. The ends were cut back, 5 bases at V and 5 bases at J, with 14 bases in the middle. In germline, CDR1 is SGHRS, CDR2 YFSETQ. The CDR3 is 13 residues long. Authors' data handling: Reference gene primers were amplified, and this amplification served to estimate nucleated cell counts. The table came from immunoSEQ multiplex PCR; TCRdb's copy has only in-frame clones and leaves some out. The DNA gave D and trimming, while V, J and clone size come from that table. The repertoire holds 250,000 or so clones, roughly 84% seen once, with just over 6.5% in the top ten. Participants were placed into cohorts based on the clinical history they reported. Up to 2 weeks before entering the study, exposed participants had met a COVID-19 case.

The sequence came from a woman between 45 and 60 years old who had been exposed to COVID-19. This chain joins TRBV5-1 and TRBJ2-7; possible D gene TRBD1, 6 bases. The specimen was PBMCs or T cells enriched from blood (not recorded which). The CDR3 region has the DNA TGCGCCAGCAGTCCCACGGGACACCACGAGCAGTACTTC. Translated, it gives CASSPTGHHEQYF.